This T cell receptor (beta chain) was profiled in a study of CD8+CD57+ T cells in acquired aplastic anemia. In the study overall: The sorted CD4+ and CD8+ cells yielded an average approximately 3 ug of DNA.

TCR beta VDJ and CDR3 profiling used genomic DNA as template. TCRdb fed the reads into MiXCR, producing one record per CDR3 protein. Of about 180,000 distinct CDR3 sequences in the sample, 48% were seen once. The sequenced patients had an expansion of CD8+CD57+ cells seen by flow cytometry. CDR1 and CDR2 from the germline V gene are MNHEY and SVGEGT. The length of the CDR3 is 14 residues. V shed 0 bases and J shed 1 base, with 6 bases lying between them. The chain combines TRBV6-2 or TRBV6-3 with TRBJ1-1; D not resolved. The sequence derives from a human donor with aplastic anemia. The sequenced material came from sorted CD4+, CD8+, or CD8+CD57+ T cells (not recorded which) from PBMCs. The CDR3 nucleotides read TGTGCCAGCAGTTACTCGCAGGAGAACACTGAAGCTTTCTTT. This translates into CASSYSQENTEAFF.